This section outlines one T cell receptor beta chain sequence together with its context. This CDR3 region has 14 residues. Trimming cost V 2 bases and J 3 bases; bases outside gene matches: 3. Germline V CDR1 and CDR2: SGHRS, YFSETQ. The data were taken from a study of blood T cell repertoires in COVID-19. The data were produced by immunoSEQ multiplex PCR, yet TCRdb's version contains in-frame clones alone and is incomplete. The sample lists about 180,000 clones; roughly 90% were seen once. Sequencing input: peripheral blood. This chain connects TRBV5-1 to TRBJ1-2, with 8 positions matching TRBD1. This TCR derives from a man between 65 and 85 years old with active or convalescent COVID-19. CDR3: CASSFLTGDYGYTF. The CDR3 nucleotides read TGCGCCAGCAGCTTCCTGACAGGGGACTATGGCTACACCTTC.